The TCR beta chain described here comes from a study of blood T cell repertoires in COVID-19. About the research overall: COVID-19 samples collected from the United States, Italy and Spain covered acute and convalescent phases. From T cells, B-cell-depleted T cells, or PBMCs came the material, which was cDNA or gDNA.

Study processing details: Using reference gene primer amplification, nucleated cell counts were estimated. This table comes from immunoSEQ multiplex PCR, and its TCRdb copy is limited to in-frame clones, with some not included. The V and J calls and clone size are taken from that table; D and trimming were inferred from the DNA. Here the sample spans over 30,000 clones, around 80% being singletons. Trimming removed 5 bases from V and 8 bases from J; junction bases left unmatched: 6. CDR1 SGHTA and CDR2 FQGTGA come from the germline V gene. The CDR3 has 13 amino acids. V is TRBV7-3 and J is TRBJ1-2; 9 positions match TRBD1. The material sequenced was peripheral blood. The origin of this receptor is a man older than 75 with active or convalescent COVID-19. This CDR3 is CASSQGQGEGYTF. Written as DNA, the CDR3 is TGTGCCAGCAGCCAGGGACAGGGTGAGGGCTACACCTTC.